The present entry profiles one T cell receptor beta chain with its context. Living in about two dozen US areas, the participants were between about 18 and 90 years of age. The sample originates from a study of blood T cell repertoires in COVID-19. Study information: The cDNA or gDNA used as material had been derived from T cells, B-cell-depleted T cells, or PBMCs.

Sequenced by immunoSEQ multiplex PCR; TCRdb stores in-frame clones only, minus some. Found here are 160,000 or so clones, 81% of them singletons; the top ten hold 5.6%. The germline V gene has CDR1 MRHNA and CDR2 SNTAGT. The CDR3 consists of 14 residues. V shed 2 bases, J shed 6 bases, and the junction held 4 bases outside the gene matches. The chain uses TRBV6-4 and TRBJ2-3; TRBD2 agrees at 8 bases. Input material: PBMCs or T cells enriched from blood (not recorded which). The receptor was isolated from a woman aged 40 to 50 with acute COVID-19. CDR3 loop: CASSDNGRGDTQYF. For the CDR3, the DNA is TGTGCCAGCAGTGACAACGGGAGGGGCGATACGCAGTATTTT.